The clone carrying this TCR beta chain came up a few times. Its antigen is currently unknown. Treatment here: randomized to nivolumab then ipilimumab (arm A) or the reverse (arm B). Patients had received no earlier DNA-damaging chemotherapy. TCRdb's copy holds only in-frame clones and misses some; the assay was immunoSEQ multiplex PCR. This sample has some 5,100 clones; approximately 30% occur once, and the top ten carry about 20%. These data belong to a study of sequential checkpoint blockade in melanoma. About the research overall: TCRbeta immunosequencing was performed on DNA from roughly 90 pretreatment melanoma tumor samples. Study observations and caveats: Mutational load did not correlate with tumor T-cell fraction or clonality.

The source material was tumor tissue (inferred from file names), sampled from a patient given nivolumab and ipilimumab in sequence. The receptor was isolated from a human donor with melanoma.

CDR3 DNA: TGTGCCAGCAGCGTAGTGGATGGCACAGATACGCAGTATTTT. This sequence encodes CASSVVDGTDTQYF. The J gene is TRBJ2-3, the V gene TRBV9; D gene ambiguous. The CDR3 sequence is 14 residues long. Germline values: CDR1 SGDLS, CDR2 YYNGEE. The V and J ends lost 0 bases and 1 base respectively, with 6 bases between them. Supplemented by reference TRBV9 and TRBJ2-3, the full variable domain reads DSGVTQTPKHLITATGQRVTLRCSPRSGDLSVYWYQQSLDQGLQFLIQYYNGEERAKGNILERFSAQQFPDLHSELNLSSLELGDSALYFCASSVVDGTDTQYFGPGTRLTVL.